The 10 T cell receptor beta chains below all came from one sample that was sequenced in a study of blood T cell repertoires in COVID-19. Sequencing used immunoSEQ multiplex PCR; TCRdb keeps in-frame clones, though not all of them. The sample includes 50,000 to 65,000 clones, 75% to 90% of them seen just once. Sequenced material: peripheral blood. The receptors originated from a human donor in a cohort sampled during active COVID-19.

The chain recombines TRBV7-9 with TRBJ2-5; D might be TRBD1 (6 bases). The CDR3 extends over 14 amino acids. In germline, CDR1 is SEHNR, CDR2 FQNEAQ (reference sequence). Trimming removed 3 bases from V and 4 bases from J, with 12 bases in between. The CDR3 region has the DNA TGTGCCAGCAGCTTCACAGGGCCGGGAGAGACCCAGTACTTC. Its translation: CASSFTGPGETQYF.

This sequence joins TRBV28 and TRBJ2-7, with a tentative D call TRBD1 (6 bases). The CDR3 is made up of 11 amino acids. With 8 bases removed from V and 5 bases from J, the gap between germline ends came to 10 bases. Germline CDR1 MDHEN, CDR2 SYDVKM. CDR3: CASPQGNEQYF. The CDR3 DNA reads as TGTGCCAGCCCGCAGGGGAACGAGCAGTACTTC.

The chain joins TRBV7-6 to TRBJ2-3, with 8 bases lining up with TRBD1. The CDR3 covers 15 residues. Trimming cost V 5 bases and J 0 bases; bases outside gene matches: 4. Germline V lookup: CDR1 SGHVS, CDR2 FNYEAQ. CDR3 residues: CASSPGQGSTDTQYF. The DNA for the CDR3 is TGTGCCAGCAGCCCTGGACAGGGAAGCACAGATACGCAGTATTTT. Together with reference TRBV7-6 and TRBJ2-3, the CDR3 gives the full variable domain: GAGVSQSPRYKVTKRGQDVALRCDPISGHVSLYWYRQALGQGPEFLTYFNYEAQQDKSGLPNDRFSAERPEGSISTLTIQRTEQRDSAMYRCASSPGQGSTDTQYFGPGTRLTVL.

V is TRBV24-1 and J is TRBJ2-3; TRBD2 matches 7 bases. CDR1 is KGHDR, CDR2 SFDVKD, per germline. The CDR3 is 16 residues long. V gave up 6 bases and J gave up 1 base; unmatched junction bases: 9. The chain's CDR3 is CATSKPAGMGTDTQYF. The DNA of the CDR3 is TGTGCCACCAGTAAGCCAGCGGGAATGGGCACAGATACGCAGTATTTT.

V is TRBV7-9 and J is TRBJ1-2, with 10 nucleotides matching TRBD1. The trim removed 1 base at V and 8 bases at J, leaving 4 bases unmatched. The CDR3 is 14 residues long. CDR1 and CDR2 (germline): SEHNR, FQNEAQ (reference sequence). CDR3 residues: CASSLGQGALGYTF. The CDR3 coding sequence is TGTGCCAGCAGCTTAGGACAGGGGGCTTTAGGCTACACCTTC.

The CDR3 nucleotides read TGTGCCAGCAGTTTTCCCTCGGGACAACGTACCGGGGAGCTGTTTTTT. Protein product: CASSFPSGQRTGELFF. The chain uses TRBV28 and TRBJ2-2, with D tentatively TRBD1 (6 bases). From germline, CDR1 is MDHEN and CDR2 SYDVKM. Trimming removed 3 bases from V and 5 bases from J, with 16 bases in between. The CDR3 length is 16 residues.

This chain joins TRBV5-1 and TRBJ2-3; 8 bases map to TRBD1. This CDR3 region has 12 residues. Germline V gene lookup returns CDR1 SGHRS and CDR2 YFSETQ. Trimming took 4 bases from V and 11 from J; bases not matched to a gene: 6. CDR3 bases: TGCGCCAGCAGCCCAGGGGGCTTGGAGCAGTATTTT. Its translation: CASSPGGLEQYF.

The V call is TRBV5-1, the J call TRBJ1-3; unclear D gene. The germline CDR1 and CDR2 sequences are SGHRS and YFSETQ. The CDR3 length is 16 residues. With 2 bases removed from V and 0 bases from J, the gap between germline ends came to 12 bases. CDR3 protein: CASSLVGTTSGNTIYF. The CDR3 coding sequence is TGCGCCAGCAGCTTAGTGGGCACCACCTCTGGAAACACCATATATTTT.

The chain is built from TRBV6-6 and TRBJ1-1; TRBD1 matches 7 bases. The CDR3 covers 13 residues. After removal of 9 bases from V and 1 base from J, the junction contained 5 bases not matched to a gene. Germline values: CDR1 MNHNY, CDR2 SVGAGI (reference sequence). The chain's CDR3 is CASRQGRNTEAFF. The CDR3 DNA reads as TGTGCCAGTCGACAGGGCCGGAACACTGAAGCTTTCTTT.

This chain joins TRBV7-2 and TRBJ2-1; tentative D call: TRBD1 (6 bases). Between the trimmed V and J ends, which lost 4 bases and 12 bases, there was a span of 10 bases. This CDR3 has 11 residues. Per germline, CDR1 SGHTA and CDR2 FQGNSA. The CDR3 DNA reads TGTGCCAGCAGCTACAAGGGGGTGCAGTTCTTC. It encodes CASSYKGVQFF.